Presented here are 32 T cell receptor beta chains from one specimen sequenced in a study of shared clonotypes between healthy human individuals. Sequencing was performed with immunoSEQ multiplex PCR; in TCRdb, only in-frame clones are kept and a portion is missing. The sample carries almost 700,000 clones, about 92% recorded once. As defined, naive CD8 cells were CD45RO-negative and positively selected for CCR7, with terminally differentiated effector memory CD45RA+ cells excluded. Sequencing was performed on naive CD8+ T cells sorted from blood. All receptors come from a man younger than 40 in good health.

This clone was found once. Here the CDR3 DNA reads TGTGCCAGCAGCGCGGGACGGGCTAACTATGGCTACACCTTC. The encoded protein is CASSAGRANYGYTF. This chain joins TRBV5-4 and TRBJ1-2; TRBD1 might be the D (5 bases). Germline V lookup: CDR1 SGHNT, CDR2 YYREEE (reference sequence). Trimming removed 4 bases from V and 0 bases from J, with 10 bases in between. The CDR3 has 14 residues.

The V call is TRBV5-5, the J call TRBJ2-3, with a weak D call TRBD1 (5 bases). Deletions cut 0 bases from V and 4 bases from J, with 9 bases between. This CDR3 spans 14 amino acids. From germline, CDR1 is SGHKS and CDR2 YYEKEE (reference sequence). The CDR3 reads CASSLEMGPDTQYF. DNA for the CDR3: TGTGCCAGCAGCTTGGAGATGGGGCCAGATACGCAGTATTTT.

This clone was seen only once. V usage is TRBV7-9 and J usage is TRBJ2-7; maybe TRBD2 (5 bases). There are 15 residues in the CDR3. The germline CDR1 and CDR2 sequences are SEHNR and FQNEAQ (reference sequence). Trimming stripped 4 bases from V and 2 bases from J, with 15 bases between. CDR3 DNA sequence: TGTGCCAGCAGCTCTCAGGCGGGTCCCCCCTACGAGCAGTACTTC. Translating it yields CASSSQAGPPYEQYF.

The CDR3 reads CASRPFGVGEAFF. CDR3 coding DNA: TGTGCCAGCAGACCCTTCGGGGTCGGGGAAGCTTTCTTT. V gene TRBV4-2 combines with J gene TRBJ1-1; D unresolved. This CDR3 spans 13 amino acids. Germline V gene data show CDR1 as LGHNA and CDR2 as YNFKEQ. V lost 6 bases and J lost 8, with 16 bases in between.

The V gene is TRBV27, the J gene TRBJ2-3, with D unclear. V lost 5 bases and J 2 bases, leaving 11 bases between the germline ends. This CDR3 is built from 14 residues. The V gene's germline CDR1 is MNHEY and CDR2 SMNVEV (reference sequence). In DNA form, the CDR3 reads TGTGCCAGCAGTCCCTTAGTAGACACAGATACGCAGTATTTT. Translated: CASSPLVDTDTQYF.

This chain connects TRBV7-2 to TRBJ2-1; D is undetermined. Germline lookup yields CDR1 SGHTA and CDR2 FQGNSA. Between the trimmed V and J ends, which lost 5 bases and 3 bases, there was a span of 17 bases. The CDR3 runs to 16 residues. The CDR3 DNA reads TGTGCCAGCAGCCCCCTCGATTCCTCCCTCTACAATGAGCAGTTCTTC. This encodes CASSPLDSSLYNEQFF.

This chain uses TRBV7-2 with TRBJ2-3, with 11 nucleotides matching TRBD2. The CDR3 spans 15 residues. The junction had 3 bases not matched to a gene; V was cut back by 5 bases and J by 2 bases. Germline CDR1 SGHTA, CDR2 FQGNSA. DNA for the CDR3: TGTGCCAGCAGCCGACTAGCGGGGATCACAGATACGCAGTATTTT. This translates into CASSRLAGITDTQYF.

The chain has TRBV27 and TRBJ2-1; D is uncertain. There are 14 residues in the CDR3. V gave up 7 bases and J gave up 2 bases, with 12 bases separating them. Germline loops: CDR1 MNHEY, CDR2 SMNVEV (reference sequence). The CDR3 here is CASTLNSPYNEQFF. The CDR3 bases are TGTGCCAGCACTCTTAATAGCCCCTACAATGAGCAGTTCTTC.

This clone was seen a single time. The V gene is TRBV4-3, the J gene TRBJ2-1; possible D gene TRBD2, 6 bases. CDR3 length: 16 amino acids. Between the trimmed V and J ends, which lost 0 bases and 0 bases, there was a span of 9 bases. Looked up from germline, CDR1 is LGHNA and CDR2 is YSLEER. The CDR3 sequence: CASSQDRRGSYNEQFF. DNA for the CDR3: TGCGCCAGCAGCCAAGACAGGCGGGGCTCCTACAATGAGCAGTTCTTC.

This chain uses TRBV29-1 with TRBJ2-5; D remains ambiguous. Trimming left V 4 bases short and J 1 base short, with 7 bases between. Germline values: CDR1 SQVTM, CDR2 ANQGSEA. The CDR3 length is 12 residues. The chain's CDR3 is CSVVGIQETQYF. Here the CDR3 DNA reads TGCAGCGTTGTAGGGATCCAAGAGACCCAGTACTTC.

The chain recombines TRBV11-2 with TRBJ2-1, with 10 positions matching TRBD2. The CDR3 length is 19 residues. In germline, CDR1 is SGHAT, CDR2 FQNNGV. Trimming took 1 base from V and 2 from J; bases not matched to a gene: 11. DNA for the CDR3: TGTGCCAGCAGCTTAGCCCTTTCGGCTACTAGCGGGACCTACAATGAGCAGTTCTTC. Translated: CASSLALSATSGTYNEQFF. Drawing the rest from reference TRBV11-2 and TRBJ2-1, the complete variable domain is EAGVAQSPRYKIIEKRQSVAFWCNPISGHATLYWYQQILGQGPKLLIQFQNNGVVDDSQLPKDRFSAERLKGVDSTLKIQPAKLEDSAVYLCASSLALSATSGTYNEQFFGPGTRLTVL.

The chain recombines TRBV28 with TRBJ1-5; D is possibly TRBD1 (5 bases). The V and J ends lost 6 bases and 6 bases respectively, with 18 bases between them. In germline, CDR1 is MDHEN, CDR2 SYDVKM. The length of the CDR3 is 15 residues. The DNA for the CDR3 is TGTGCCAGCAGGAGAACAGGAGCGGGGGGTCAGCCCCAGCATTTT. The encoded protein is CASRRTGAGGQPQHF.

This chain connects TRBV2 to TRBJ2-3, with 9 nucleotides matching TRBD2. Per germline, CDR1 SNHLY and CDR2 FYNNEI. V dropped 2 bases and J dropped 7; count of bases not matched to a gene: 13. CDR3 size: 17 residues. The DNA for the CDR3 is TGTGCCAGCAGTGAACCCCAAGGGCGGGAGGGGCAATATACGCAGTATTTT. This translates into CASSEPQGREGQYTQYF.

The chain is built from TRBV28 and TRBJ2-7; tentative D call: TRBD2 (6 bases). Germline V lookup: CDR1 MDHEN, CDR2 SYDVKM. CDR3 size: 14 residues. The V end was cut by 3 bases, the J end by 0 bases, with 9 bases between. Here the CDR3 DNA reads TGTGCCAGCAGTTTCGCGGGGACCTCCTACGAGCAGTACTTC. Translating it yields CASSFAGTSYEQYF.

The chain couples TRBV29-1 to TRBJ1-2; 8 bases align to TRBD1. V lost 6 bases, J lost 6 bases, and 6 bases stayed unmatched. Germline V gene data show CDR1 as SQVTM and CDR2 as ANQGSEA. The CDR3 totals 12 residues. The CDR3: CSVSDRENGYTF. The CDR3 DNA is TGCAGCGTCTCGGACAGGGAGAATGGCTACACCTTC.

The chain joins TRBV27 to TRBJ2-7; 7 bases are a match to TRBD1. CDR3 size: 14 residues. Per germline, CDR1 MNHEY and CDR2 SMNVEV (reference sequence). The V segment lost 6 bases and the J segment 2 bases; nucleotides outside the gene matches: 7. The CDR3, as DNA: TGTGCCAGCAGCCCGGACAGGTATCCCTACGAGCAGTACTTC. It specifies CASSPDRYPYEQYF.

The chain is built from TRBV9 and TRBJ2-5; 10 bases map to TRBD2. V lost 4 bases to trimming and J lost 5 bases; unmatched junction nucleotides: 11. The CDR3 contains 16 residues. The V gene's germline CDR1 is SGDLS and CDR2 YYNGEE. In DNA form, the CDR3 reads TGTGCCAGCAGCACCCACGCGGCTAGCGGGAGTGAGACCCAGTACTTC. Translated, it gives CASSTHAASGSETQYF.

This chain uses TRBV11-2 with TRBJ2-1; tentative D call: TRBD2 (6 bases). Trimming left V 5 bases short and J 0 bases short, with 17 bases between. Germline-derived CDR1 and CDR2 are SGHAT and FQNNGV. The CDR3 runs 17 residues. CDR3 residues: CASSPPPREYSYNEQFF. The CDR3 bases are TGTGCCAGCAGCCCCCCGCCCCGGGAGTACTCCTACAATGAGCAGTTCTTC.

The chain employs TRBV12-5 and TRBJ2-5; perhaps TRBD1 as D (6 bases). The DNA end favors TRBJ2-7, so the J call may be wrong. The CDR3 extends over 16 amino acids. In germline, CDR1 is LGHNT, CDR2 FRNRAP. CDR3 nucleotides: TGTGCTAGTGGTTCCCGGCCGGGGACAATTCCCTACGAGCAGTACTTC. This codes for CASGSRPGTIPYEQYF.

The V and J genes are TRBV7-9 and TRBJ1-6; maybe TRBD1 (5 bases). V lost 1 base and J lost 7, with 11 bases in between. The CDR3 consists of 15 residues. Germline V gene lookup returns CDR1 SEHNR and CDR2 FQNEAQ (reference sequence). CDR3 residues: CASSLGPGDNSPLHF. The CDR3 nucleotides read TGTGCCAGCAGCTTAGGGCCGGGGGACAATTCACCCCTCCACTTT.

This sequence joins TRBV4-3 and TRBJ2-5; 7 bases are shared with TRBD2. The CDR3 totals 17 residues. The J segment lost 5 bases and the V segment lost 1 base, leaving 13 bases of the junction unmatched. The germline CDR1 and CDR2 sequences are LGHNA and YSLEER. This chain's CDR3 is CASSQADAGASRETQYF. CDR3 DNA: TGCGCCAGCAGCCAAGCTGATGCGGGAGCCTCCAGGGAGACCCAGTACTTC.

CDR3 in amino acids: CASSFRGSTYNEQFF. The CDR3 nucleotides read TGTGCCAGCAGCTTCCGGGGGTCGACCTACAATGAGCAGTTCTTC. This rearrangement joins TRBV7-3 to TRBJ2-1, with D perhaps TRBD2 (6 bases). The CDR3 has 15 residues. Germline V gene sequence: CDR1 SGHTA, CDR2 FQGTGA. V was cut by 3 bases and J by 2 bases, with 11 bases left in between.

This clone was counted between two and nine times. The chain carries TRBV10-2 and TRBJ1-2; D possibly corresponds to TRBD1 (5 bases). CDR1 is WSHSY, CDR2 SAAADI, per germline. This CDR3 has 12 residues. V lost 6 bases and J 7 bases, leaving 12 bases between the germline ends. CDR3 nucleotide sequence: TGCGCCAGCAGCCTGGGGGGGAGTGGCTACACCTTC. As protein: CASSLGGSGYTF.

The rearrangement joins TRBV10-2 to TRBJ2-7; 11 nucleotides line up with TRBD1. This CDR3 has 13 amino acids. Germline CDR1 is WSHSY and CDR2 is SAAADI. V was clipped by 8 bases and J by 6 bases; unmatched bases: 6. CDR3 coding DNA: TGCGCCAGCCTGGACAGGGGGCGTCTCGAGCAGTACTTC. It is translated as CASLDRGRLEQYF.

J is TRBJ1-5 and V is TRBV27, with 7 bases lining up with TRBD1. The CDR3 covers 15 residues. With 5 bases clipped from V and 2 bases from J, the junction kept 6 bases outside the gene matches. Germline-derived CDR1 and CDR2 are MNHEY and SMNVEV (reference sequence). Here the CDR3 reads CASSPRGEGNQPQHF. The CDR3 DNA reads as TGTGCCAGCAGTCCCAGGGGGGAGGGCAATCAGCCCCAGCATTTT.

This clone has only one observation. The chain recombines TRBV5-4 with TRBJ1-2, with D hard to call. V was trimmed by 0 bases and J by 1 base, leaving 10 bases between them. The CDR3 is 15 residues long. Germline V gene lookup returns CDR1 SGHNT and CDR2 YYREEE (reference sequence). CDR3 sequence (DNA): TGTGCCAGCAGCTTGGGCCAGGCTGATAACTATGGCTACACCTTC. This translates into CASSLGQADNYGYTF.

The chain carries TRBV7-9 and TRBJ2-1, with TRBD2 matching over 16 bases. There are 15 residues in the CDR3. The germline V gene encodes CDR1 SEHNR and CDR2 FQNEAQ (reference sequence). J gave up 7 bases and V 6 bases, and 3 bases lay outside the gene matches. CDR3 amino acids: CASRGLAGGRNEQFF. DNA of the CDR3: TGTGCCAGCAGGGGACTAGCGGGAGGGCGGAATGAGCAGTTCTTC.

The chain has TRBV7-2 and TRBJ2-7; tentatively, D is TRBD2 (5 bases). The germline gives CDR1 SGHTA, CDR2 FQGNSA. The V and J ends lost 5 bases and 0 bases respectively, with 14 bases between them. CDR3 length: 15 amino acids. The CDR3 loop is CASSPSGLSSYEQYF. CDR3 in DNA: TGTGCCAGCAGCCCCTCTGGACTGAGCTCCTACGAGCAGTACTTC.

This clone was seen a single time. The chain couples TRBV5-1 to TRBJ1-4; D perhaps matches TRBD1 (5 bases). Germline CDR1 is SGHRS and CDR2 is YFSETQ. Trimming cost V 3 bases and J 5 bases, with 14 bases left between them. CDR3 size: 15 residues. DNA of the CDR3: TGCGCCAGCAGCTCCGGACAAACCTTGAATGAAAAACTGTTTTTT. The encoded protein is CASSSGQTLNEKLFF. Filled out from reference TRBV5-1 and TRBJ1-4, the complete variable domain reads KAGVTQTPRYLIKTRGQQVTLSCSPISGHRSVSWYQQTPGQGLQFLFEYFSETQRNKGNFPGRFSGRQFSNSRSEMNVSTLELGDSALYLCASSSGQTLNEKLFFGSGTQLSVL.

In regard to this clone: Other DNA variants within this sample encode the same CDR3. This rearrangement joins TRBV9 to TRBJ2-3; TRBD1 is a possible D gene (6 bases). Trimming cost V 0 bases and J 4 bases, with 6 bases left between them. The CDR3 spans 13 residues. Germline CDR1 and CDR2: SGDLS and YYNGEE. The CDR3 here is CASSVEGADTQYF. In DNA form, the CDR3 reads TGTGCCAGCAGCGTAGAGGGGGCAGATACGCAGTATTTT.

This rearrangement joins TRBV18 to TRBJ2-1; weak D call: TRBD2 (6 bases). V lost 3 bases, J lost 4 bases, and 16 bases lay in between. Germline CDR1 reads KGHSH; CDR2 reads LQKENI. The CDR3 consists of 16 residues. The CDR3 here is CASSPSGTFKYNEQFF. In nucleotides, the CDR3 is TGTGCCAGCTCACCTTCCGGGACTTTCAAGTACAATGAGCAGTTCTTC.

The gene calls are TRBV14 and TRBJ2-7; 7 bases map to TRBD2. Germline lookup yields CDR1 SGHDN and CDR2 FVKESK. This CDR3 is 17 amino acids long. Trimming removed 4 bases from V and 2 bases from J; junction bases left unmatched: 14. The CDR3 nucleotides are TGTGCCAGCAGCCGGGGAGGGAAAGGGTATCTAACCTACGAGCAGTACTTC. Protein sequence: CASSRGGKGYLTYEQYF.